This TCR beta chain appears in the sequencing data of a study of blood T cells in healthy people across ages. Sample-barcoded 5' priming and a J-beta primer mix drove a second PCR of roughly 7 to 11 cycles. Each CDR3 protein gets one entry after TCRdb re-called the 5' RACE reads with MiXCR. Seen here are about 1,000,000 distinct CDR3 sequences, around 45% observed once, and the top ten hold approximately 17%. Trimming pared 2 bases from V and 1 base from J, leaving 12 bases between. The CDR3 is 15 residues long. Germline CDR1 is MNHEY and CDR2 is SVGAGI. The source is a woman in her fifties or sixties in good health. Sequencing was carried out using blood. The chain combines TRBV6-5 with TRBJ2-7; either TRBD1 or TRBD2 may supply D (5 bases each). CDR3 DNA sequence: TGTGCCAGCAGTTACGGTCGGGGCAGTTCCTACGAGCAGTACTTC. Its translation is CASSYGRGSSYEQYF.